What follows describes a single TCR beta chain. The data belong to a study of technical replicates of blood from a handful of donors. Germline V gene sequence: CDR1 MDHEN, CDR2 SYDVKM. V gave up 1 base and J gave up 4 bases; unmatched junction bases: 5. There are 15 residues in the CDR3. Assay used: immunoSEQ multiplex PCR; TCRdb lists only in-frame clones, some missing. The sample records 60,000 to 90,000 clones, around 97% being singletons. The sequencing input was T cells isolated from PBMCs. The TCR comes from a human donor in good health. The rearrangement joins TRBV28 to TRBJ2-3, with 7 positions matching TRBD2. The DNA for the CDR3 is TGTGCCAGCAGTTTATCTACGCGGGAGTCAGATACGCAGTATTTT. This encodes CASSLSTRESDTQYF.